The TCR beta chain under discussion was sequenced for a study of spatial heterogeneity in lung cancer. Study-level information: Sequence detection consistently recorded a greater number of beta-chain than alpha-chain sequences. Every unique TCR and UMI combination, on average, appeared more than ten times in raw reads.

Study results and caveats: At resection, ubiquitous expanded tumor TCRs appeared in blood more than at follow-up.

This clonotype was counted ten times or more. Its target is unknown. Time point defined: sample taken at primary tumor resection. Unsorted whole RNA from tumor, nontumor lung or frozen PBMC underwent sequencing. Donation came from around 72 patients with untreated early-stage non-small cell lung cancer. TCRdb itself ran the 5' RACE reads through MiXCR, one entry per CDR3 protein. Here the sample spans a few thousand distinct CDR3 sequences, 7% to 10% being singletons. CDR1 and CDR2 (germline): GTSNPN, SVGIG (reference sequence). V lost 2 bases, J lost 6 bases, and 10 bases lay in between. The CDR3 consists of 13 residues.

This receptor was obtained from a female donor with early-stage non-small cell lung cancer. This rearrangement joins TRBV30 to TRBJ2-2, with D perhaps being TRBD1 or TRBD2 (5 bases each). The specimen was PBMCs, collected at surgery. CDR3 amino acids: CAWSRGPPGELFF. The CDR3 region has the DNA TGTGCCTGGAGTCGGGGCCCGCCCGGGGAGCTGTTTTTT.